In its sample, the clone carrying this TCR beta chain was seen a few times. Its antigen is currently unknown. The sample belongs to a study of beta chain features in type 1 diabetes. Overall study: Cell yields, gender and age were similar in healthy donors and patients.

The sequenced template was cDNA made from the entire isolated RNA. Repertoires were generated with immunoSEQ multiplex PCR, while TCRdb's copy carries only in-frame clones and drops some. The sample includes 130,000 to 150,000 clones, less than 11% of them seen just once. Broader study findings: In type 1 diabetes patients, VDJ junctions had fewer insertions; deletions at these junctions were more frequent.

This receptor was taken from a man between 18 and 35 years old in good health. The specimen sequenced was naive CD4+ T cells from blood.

CDR3 sequence: CASSVLAGGPNTGELFF. The CDR3 bases are TGTGCCAGCAGCGTACTAGCGGGGGGGCCGAACACCGGGGAGCTGTTTTTT. The rearrangement links TRBV7-2 to TRBJ2-2; 13 positions agree with TRBD2. CDR1 SGHTA and CDR2 FQGNSA come from the germline V gene. After removal of 5 bases from V and 0 bases from J, the junction contained 3 bases not matched to a gene. The CDR3 consists of 17 residues. Together with reference TRBV7-2 and TRBJ2-2, the CDR3 gives the full variable domain: GAGVSQSPSNKVTEKGKDVELRCDPISGHTALYWYRQSLGQGLEFLIYFQGNSAPDKSGLPSDRFSAERTGGSVSTLTIQRTQQEDSAVYLCASSVLAGGPNTGELFFGEGSRLTVL.